The 3 T cell receptor beta chains presented below share a single source sample, sequenced in a study of cytomegalovirus exposure and HLA in healthy donors. With 60 Vbeta and 13 Jbeta primers, the PCR was carried out. Sequenced by immunoSEQ multiplex PCR; TCRdb stores in-frame clones only, minus some. This sample carries about 130,000 clones, roughly 83% of them seen once, and the ten largest clones take 1% to 1.5%. Source material: PBMCs. Receptors originate from a girl aged 2-10 years in good health and CMV-seronegative.

The V call is TRBV28, the J call TRBJ1-3, with D hard to call. V was cut by 10 bases and J by 0 bases, with 16 bases left in between. This CDR3 contains 15 residues. The germline V gene has CDR1 MDHEN and CDR2 SYDVKM. This CDR3 reads CATRLQRASGNTIYF. The CDR3 nucleotides read TGTGCCACCCGACTCCAGCGGGCCTCTGGAAACACCATATATTTT.

The rearrangement joins TRBV5-8 to TRBJ1-4; the match to TRBD1 covers 9 bases. J lost 8 bases, V lost 5 bases, and 10 bases had no gene match. This CDR3 spans 15 amino acids. In germline, CDR1 is SGHTS, CDR2 YDEGEE. The CDR3 region is CASRLSGTGREKLFF. The CDR3 DNA sequence: TGTGCCAGCAGGCTCTCCGGGACAGGGAGGGAAAAACTGTTTTTT.

V gene TRBV13 combines with J gene TRBJ2-5; 7 bases align to TRBD2. The DNA end is more similar to TRBJ2-7, so the J call may be wrong. The CDR3 spans 14 residues. Germline V gives CDR1 PRHDT, CDR2 FYEKMQ (reference sequence). The CDR3 nucleotides read TGTGCCAGCAGCCCCCTAGGGAGGGCCGACGAGCAGTACTTC. It codes for CASSPLGRADEQYF.